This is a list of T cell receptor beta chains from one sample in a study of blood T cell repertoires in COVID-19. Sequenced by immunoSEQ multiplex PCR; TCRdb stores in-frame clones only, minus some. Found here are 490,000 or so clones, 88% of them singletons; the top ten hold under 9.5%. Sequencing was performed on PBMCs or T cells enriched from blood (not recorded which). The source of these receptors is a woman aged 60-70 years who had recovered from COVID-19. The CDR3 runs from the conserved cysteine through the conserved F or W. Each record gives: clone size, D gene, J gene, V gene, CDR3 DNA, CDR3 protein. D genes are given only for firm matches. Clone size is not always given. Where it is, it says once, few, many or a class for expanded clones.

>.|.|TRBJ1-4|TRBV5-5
TGTGCCAGCAGCTCACAGGGTGGGGATGAAAAACTGTTTTTT
CASSSQGGDEKLFF
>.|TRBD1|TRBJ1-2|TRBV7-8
TGTGCCAGCAGCTTAGCGGGAAACAGGGGAGTAAATAACTATGGCTACACCTTC
CASSLAGNRGVNNYGYTF
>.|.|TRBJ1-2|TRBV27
TGTGCCAGCAGCAGGGAAACCAGTGGCTACACCTTC
CASSRETSGYTF
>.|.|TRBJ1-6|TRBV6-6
TGTGCCAGCCGCGGGGCAGGTGATAATTCACCCCTCCACTTT
CASRGAGDNSPLHF
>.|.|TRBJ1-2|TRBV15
TGTGCCACCAGCAGAGTCGGGTTTAACTATGGCTACACCTTC
CATSRVGFNYGYTF
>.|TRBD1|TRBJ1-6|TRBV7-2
TGTGCCAGCAGCTTAGTGAGGGGGCAAAATTCACCCCTCCACTTT
CASSLVRGQNSPLHF
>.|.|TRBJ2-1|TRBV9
TGTGCCAGCAGCGTAGGCGGTCTCTGGACCTACAATGAGCAGTTCTTC
CASSVGGLWTYNEQFF
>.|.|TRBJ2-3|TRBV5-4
TGTGCCAGCAGCTTGCAGGGCCTAGGGGGAGATACGCAGTATTTT
CASSLQGLGGDTQYF
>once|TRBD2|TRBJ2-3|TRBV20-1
TGCAGTGCTAGTACCCTAGCGGGGAGCACAGATACGCAGTATTTT
CSASTLAGSTDTQYF
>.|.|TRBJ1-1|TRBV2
TGTGCCAGCACCCTAACAGGGCTAAACACTGAAGCTTTCTTT
CASTLTGLNTEAFF
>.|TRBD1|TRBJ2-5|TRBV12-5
TGTGCTAGTGCAGGGACAGGGGTGATCGAGACCCAGTACTTC
CASAGTGVIETQYF
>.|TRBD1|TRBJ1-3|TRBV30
TGTGCCTGGAGTATATTCGTAGGACAGGGGGCTGGAAACACCATATATTTT
CAWSIFVGQGAGNTIYF
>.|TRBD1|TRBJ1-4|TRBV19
TGTGCCAGTAGTACAGGGGGCGCGGGTGAAAAACTGTTTTTT
CASSTGGAGEKLFF
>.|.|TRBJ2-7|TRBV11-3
TGTGCCAGCAGCTTAGGGGTCCTAACAGTTGGCTCCTACGAGCAGTACTTC
CASSLGVLTVGSYEQYF
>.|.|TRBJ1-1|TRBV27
TGTGCCAGCAGCTCTAACACTGAAGCTTTCTTT
CASSSNTEAFF
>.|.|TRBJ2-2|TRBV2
TGTGCCAGCAGTGTTTTAGCGGCCACCGGGGAGCTGTTTTTT
CASSVLAATGELFF
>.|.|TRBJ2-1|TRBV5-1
TGCGCCAGCAGCCCCTCCGCAGGGATCAACAATGAGCAGTTCTTC
CASSPSAGINNEQFF
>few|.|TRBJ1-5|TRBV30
TGTGCCTGGAGTGTAGCGGGCACCAATCAGCCCCAGCATTTT
CAWSVAGTNQPQHF
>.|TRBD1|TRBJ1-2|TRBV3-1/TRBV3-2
TGTGCCAGCAGCCGCCTCAACAGGGGATCTAACTATGGCTACACCTTC
CASSRLNRGSNYGYTF
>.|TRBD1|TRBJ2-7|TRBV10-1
TGCGCCAGCAGTGAGAGATCGGACAGGGGCTACGAGCAGTACTTC
CASSERSDRGYEQYF
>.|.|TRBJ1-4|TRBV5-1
TGCGCCAGCAGCTTGGACCCCCTAGCGGGCGGTGAAAAACTGTTTTTT
CASSLDPLAGGEKLFF
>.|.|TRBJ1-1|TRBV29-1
TGCAGCGTTGATGGCTACAGGGCCGATGAAGCTTTCTTT
CSVDGYRADEAFF
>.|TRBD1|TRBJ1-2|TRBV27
TGTGCCAGCAGTTTCCGGACAGGGTGGGGCTACACCTTC
CASSFRTGWGYTF
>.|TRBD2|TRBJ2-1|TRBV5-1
TGCGCCAGCAGCTTGACTAGCGGGGGCGATGAGCAGTTCTTC
CASSLTSGGDEQFF
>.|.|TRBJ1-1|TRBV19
TGTGCCAGTAGTATTCCAGGTGAAGCTTTCTTT
CASSIPGEAFF
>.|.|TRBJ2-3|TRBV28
TGTGCCAGCAAGGGGTTCGGAGATACGCAGTATTTT
CASKGFGDTQYF
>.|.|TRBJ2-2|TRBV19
TGTGCCAGTAGTATGGCGGAGGTCCACACCGGGGAGCTGTTTTTT
CASSMAEVHTGELFF
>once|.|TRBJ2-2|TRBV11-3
TGTGCCAGCAGCTTAGGTCCAGGTCACGGCGAAGGCACCGGGGAGCTGTTTTTT
CASSLGPGHGEGTGELFF
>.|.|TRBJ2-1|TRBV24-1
TGTGCCACCAGTGATTGGACAGATTCCTACAATGAGCAGTTCTTC
CATSDWTDSYNEQFF
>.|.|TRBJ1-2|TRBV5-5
TGTGCCAGCCGTACAGGCAATTATGGCTACACCTTC
CASRTGNYGYTF
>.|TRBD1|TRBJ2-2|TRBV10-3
TGTGCCATCCGTCCCGAGGGGGCAGGGAACACCGGGGAGCTGTTTTTT
CAIRPEGAGNTGELFF
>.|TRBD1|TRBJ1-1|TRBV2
TGTGCCAGCAGCCCGACAGGGGATTCTACTGAAGCTTTCTTT
CASSPTGDSTEAFF
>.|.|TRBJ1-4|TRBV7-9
TGTGCCAGCAGCTCGACTGCCCCTAATGAAAAACTGTTTTTT
CASSSTAPNEKLFF
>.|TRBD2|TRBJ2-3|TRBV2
TGTGCCAGCAGTGAAGGACTAGCGGGCACAGATACGCAGTATTTT
CASSEGLAGTDTQYF
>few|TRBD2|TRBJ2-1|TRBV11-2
TGTGCCAGCAGCCCGACTAGCGGGGCCCTCAATGAGCAGTTCTTC
CASSPTSGALNEQFF
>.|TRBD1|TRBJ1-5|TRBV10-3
TGTGCCATCAGAGACAGGGACAATCAGCCCCAGCATTTT
CAIRDRDNQPQHF
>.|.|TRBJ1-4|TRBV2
TGTGCCAGCAGTACGAACCCTGGACAGCAGGGAAAACTGTTTTTT
CASSTNPGQQGKLFF